This TCR beta chain was sequenced for a study of blood T cell repertoires in COVID-19. Study summary: Material from acute and convalescent COVID-19 was sourced from the United States, Italy and Spain. T cells, B-cell-depleted T cells, or PBMCs provided the cDNA or gDNA that served as material.

Germline values: CDR1 MNHEY, CDR2 SVGAGI. The CDR3 contains 14 residues. V trimming: 6 bases; J trimming: 8 bases; junction bases outside the gene matches: 7. As handled by the study authors: Estimation of nucleated cell counts was performed using reference gene primer amplification. Clones were read by immunoSEQ multiplex PCR, and TCRdb kept only the in-frame ones, dropping some. The V and J calls and clone size are taken from that table; D and trimming were inferred from the DNA. The sample comprises 90,000 to 150,000 clones, 88% of which are singletons, and around 0.81% rests with the top ten. Material: peripheral blood. This receptor was taken from a woman in her forties or fifties with active or convalescent COVID-19. This chain uses TRBV6-5 with TRBJ2-1; 10 nucleotides line up with TRBD1. In nucleotides, the CDR3 is TGTGCCAGCAGCTTGACAGGGGGCATCGATGAGCAGTTCTTC. Its translation is CASSLTGGIDEQFF.